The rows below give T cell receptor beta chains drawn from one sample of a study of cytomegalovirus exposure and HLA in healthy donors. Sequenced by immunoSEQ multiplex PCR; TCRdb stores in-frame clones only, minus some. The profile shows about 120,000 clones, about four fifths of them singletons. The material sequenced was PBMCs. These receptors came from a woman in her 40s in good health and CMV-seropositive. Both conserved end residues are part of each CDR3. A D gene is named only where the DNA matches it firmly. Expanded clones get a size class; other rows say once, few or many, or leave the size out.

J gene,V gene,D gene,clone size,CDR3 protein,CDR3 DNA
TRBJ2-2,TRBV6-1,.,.,CASSGTGSTGELFF,TGTGCCAGCAGTGGCACGGGGAGCACCGGGGAGCTGTTTTTT
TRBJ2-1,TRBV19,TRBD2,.,CASSIQLAGNNEQFF,TGTGCCAGTAGTATCCAACTAGCGGGGAACAATGAGCAGTTCTTC
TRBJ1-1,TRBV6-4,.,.,CASSTRTRGSFF,TGTGCCAGCAGTACCCGCACTAGAGGTTCCTTCTTT
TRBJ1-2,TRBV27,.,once,CASSSLRQPRWGYTF,TGTGCCAGCAGTTCACTTCGACAGCCGCGGTGGGGCTACACCTTC
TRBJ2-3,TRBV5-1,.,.,CASSLAQVTDTQYF,TGCGCCAGCAGCTTGGCCCAGGTCACAGATACGCAGTATTTT
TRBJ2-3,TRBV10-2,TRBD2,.,CASRPGLADTDTQYF,TGCGCCAGCAGACCGGGACTAGCGGACACAGATACGCAGTATTTT
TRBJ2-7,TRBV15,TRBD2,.,CATSGRTSGREEQYF,TGTGCCACCAGCGGACGGACTAGCGGGAGAGAAGAGCAGTACTTC
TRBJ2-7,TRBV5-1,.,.,CASSLSGSSYEQYF,TGCGCCAGCAGCTTGTCCGGGAGCTCCTACGAGCAGTACTTC
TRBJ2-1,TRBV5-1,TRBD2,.,CASSFSGGDSYNEQFF,TGCGCCAGCAGCTTTAGCGGGGGGGACTCCTACAATGAGCAGTTCTTC
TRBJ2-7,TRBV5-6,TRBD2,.,CASSSRPVGTSGNEQYF,TGTGCCAGCAGCTCGCGGCCAGTTGGAACTAGCGGGAACGAGCAGTACTTC
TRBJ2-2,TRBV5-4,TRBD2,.,CASSFKFLAGGRNGELFF,TGTGCCAGCAGCTTCAAATTTTTAGCGGGAGGGCGGAACGGGGAGCTGTTTTTT
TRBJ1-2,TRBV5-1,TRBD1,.,CASSPGTADQNYGYTF,TGCGCCAGCAGCCCTGGGACAGCCGATCAGAACTATGGCTACACCTTC
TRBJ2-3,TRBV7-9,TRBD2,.,CASSPPGTSGTRDTQYF,TGTGCCAGCAGCCCCCCCGGGACTAGCGGAACGCGGGATACGCAGTATTTT
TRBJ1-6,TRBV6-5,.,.,CASFSTSSYNSPLHF,TGTGCCAGCTTCTCAACGAGCTCCTATAATTCACCCCTCCACTTT
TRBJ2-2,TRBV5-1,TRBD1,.,CASSTQGANTGELFF,TGCGCCAGCAGCACTCAGGGGGCGAACACCGGGGAGCTGTTTTTT
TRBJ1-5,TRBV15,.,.,CATSREMRGGQPQHF,TGTGCCACCAGCAGAGAAATGAGGGGGGGACAGCCCCAGCATTTT
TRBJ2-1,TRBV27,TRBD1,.,CASSRWTGTEKYNEQFF,TGTGCCAGCAGTCGTTGGACCGGGACAGAAAAATACAATGAGCAGTTCTTC
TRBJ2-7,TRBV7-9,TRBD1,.,CASSSETGQANSYEQYF,TGTGCCAGCAGCTCTGAGACGGGACAGGCGAACTCCTACGAGCAGTACTTC
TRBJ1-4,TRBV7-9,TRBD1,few,CASSLKGGTGAEKLFF,TGTGCCAGCAGCCTAAAAGGAGGGACAGGGGCTGAAAAACTGTTTTTT
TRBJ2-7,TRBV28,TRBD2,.,CASSSPQSGSYEQYF,TGTGCCAGCAGTTCCCCCCAGAGCGGGAGCTACGAGCAGTACTTC
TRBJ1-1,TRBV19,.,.,CASRAGRTEAFF,TGTGCCAGCAGGGCAGGTAGGACTGAAGCTTTCTTT
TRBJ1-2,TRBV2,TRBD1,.,CASIRGGRQGAEGYTF,TGTGCCAGCATCCGGGGAGGAAGACAGGGGGCGGAGGGCTACACCTTC
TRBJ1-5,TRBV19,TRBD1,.,CASSTGQDRQPQHF,TGTGCCAGTAGTACTGGACAGGATCGACAGCCCCAGCATTTT
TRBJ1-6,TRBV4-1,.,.,CASSLESSYNSPLHF,TGCGCCAGCAGCCTTGAGAGCTCCTATAATTCACCCCTCCACTTT
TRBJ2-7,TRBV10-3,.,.,CAISESEGEQYF,TGTGCCATCAGTGAGTCTGAGGGCGAGCAGTACTTC
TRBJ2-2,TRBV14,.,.,CASSQSSLGELFF,TGTGCCAGCAGCCAATCCAGTCTCGGGGAGCTGTTTTTT
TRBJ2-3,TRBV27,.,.,CASSPEDVWGEVLDTQYF,TGTGCCAGCAGTCCCGAGGATGTCTGGGGGGAGGTTCTAGATACGCAGTATTTT
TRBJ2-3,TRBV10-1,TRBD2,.,CASSEWREGRTDTQYF,TGCGCCAGCAGTGAGTGGCGGGAGGGCCGGACAGATACGCAGTATTTT
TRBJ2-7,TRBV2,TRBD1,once,CASRYRGRTGGVVNEQYF,TGTGCCAGCAGGTACAGGGGGCGTACCGGCGGGGTGGTAAACGAGCAGTACTTC
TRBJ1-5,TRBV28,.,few,CASSLGASPQHF,TGTGCCAGCAGTTTAGGGGCCTCGCCCCAGCATTTT
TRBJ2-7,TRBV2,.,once,CASSVGQGYEQYF,TGTGCCAGCAGTGTGGGTCAGGGCTACGAGCAGTACTTC
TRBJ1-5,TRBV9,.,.,CASSVGGLDNQPQHF,TGTGCCAGCAGCGTGGGGGGGCTTGACAATCAGCCCCAGCATTTT
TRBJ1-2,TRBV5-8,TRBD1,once,CASSLGVQQGPFYGYTF,TGTGCCAGCAGCTTGGGGGTCCAACAGGGGCCCTTTTATGGCTACACCTTC
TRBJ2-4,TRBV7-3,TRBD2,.,CASSRGGSGDIQYF,TGTGCCAGCAGCCGCGGCGGGAGTGGGGACATTCAGTACTTC
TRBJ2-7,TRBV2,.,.,CASSDFYEQYF,TGTGCCAGCAGTGACTTCTACGAGCAGTACTTC
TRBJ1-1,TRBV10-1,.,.,CASSELRSTEAFF,TGCGCCAGCAGTGAGTTAAGGAGCACTGAAGCTTTCTTT
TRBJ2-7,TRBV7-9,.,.,CASSLRRLSVDEQYF,TGTGCCAGCAGCTTAAGAAGACTGTCTGTAGACGAGCAGTACTTC